Listed below are T cell receptor beta chains from one sample, sequenced in a study of cytomegalovirus exposure and HLA in healthy donors. Only in-frame clones appear in the TCRdb table, and some are missing; sequencing was by immunoSEQ multiplex PCR. Of around 40,000 clones listed, 60% to 80% are singletons. The sample consisted of PBMCs. These receptors originate from a young man in good health and CMV-seronegative. CDR3s include the opening cysteine and the closing phenylalanine or tryptophan. A D gene is named only where the DNA matches it firmly. For some rows the clone size is stated as once, few or many, or as a class when expanded; others skip it.

J gene,D gene,V gene,clone size,CDR3 DNA,CDR3 protein
TRBJ2-7,TRBD2,TRBV4-2,NA,TGTGCCAGCAGCCAAGGTAGCGGGTTCTCCTACGAGCAGTACTTC,CASSQGSGFSYEQYF
TRBJ2-2,TRBD2,TRBV5-6,NA,TGTGCCAGCAGCTTGCGGGGGACTAGTAACACCGGGGAGCTGTTTTTT,CASSLRGTSNTGELFF
TRBJ1-1,TRBD1,TRBV9,NA,TGTGCCAGCAACCCCCCGGGACAGGGCCAATGGGTCACTGAAGCTTTCTTT,CASNPPGQGQWVTEAFF
TRBJ2-7,TRBD2,TRBV5-4,NA,TGTGCCAGCAGCGCTGGGAGGGTGTCCTACGAGCAGTACTTC,CASSAGRVSYEQYF
TRBJ2-3,TRBD1,TRBV5-1,NA,TGCGCCAGCAGCTTGACAGGGGGCGTTTTCTTAAGCACAGATACGCAGTATTTT,CASSLTGGVFLSTDTQYF
TRBJ2-5,NA,TRBV5-1,NA,TGCGCCAGCAGCTTGCTGTCAGAAGAGACCCAGTACTTC,CASSLLSEETQYF
TRBJ2-1,NA,TRBV5-1,NA,TGCGCCAGCAGCCAGCAAGGGGGGGTTTTGGATGAGCAGTTCTTC,CASSQQGGVLDEQFF
TRBJ2-3,NA,TRBV5-1,NA,TGCGCCAGCAGCTTGGGATGGACAGAACGCACAGATACGCAGTATTTT,CASSLGWTERTDTQYF
TRBJ2-1,NA,TRBV7-9,NA,TGTGCCAGCAGCTTACCGTACCCCGGGACTCCTGAGCAGTTCTTC,CASSLPYPGTPEQFF
TRBJ2-7,NA,TRBV30,few,TGTGCCTGGAGTCAGGGCTACGAGCAGTACTTC,CAWSQGYEQYF
TRBJ2-7,NA,TRBV10-3,few,TGTGCCATCGGCGGACAGTACGAGCAGTACTTC,CAIGGQYEQYF
TRBJ2-1,TRBD2,TRBV9,NA,TGTGCCAGCAGCGTAGGCGGTAGCGGGGCACTAACCTACAATGAGCAGTTCTTC,CASSVGGSGALTYNEQFF
TRBJ2-2,NA,TRBV19,NA,TGTGCCAGTAGTCTCAGACGTACGGGGACCGGGGAGCTGTTTTTT,CASSLRRTGTGELFF
TRBJ1-2,NA,TRBV7-9,NA,TGTGCCAGCAGCCCGCCAAGAGAGGGGAGGCTCTATGGCTACACCTTC,CASSPPREGRLYGYTF
TRBJ2-3,NA,TRBV7-2,NA,TGTGCCAGCAGCCAGGCGGCGGGATTTTCCACAGATACGCAGTATTTT,CASSQAAGFSTDTQYF
TRBJ2-3,TRBD2,TRBV7-6,once,TGTGCCAGCAGCTTAGTAGGTAGCGGGAGGGCCAGAGATACGCAGTATTTT,CASSLVGSGRARDTQYF
TRBJ2-1,TRBD2,TRBV5-1,NA,TGCGCCAGCAGTTCGGGACTAGCGGGTGGTTACAATGAGCAGTTCTTC,CASSSGLAGGYNEQFF
TRBJ1-1,TRBD1,TRBV27,NA,TGTGCCAGCAGTTTGGACGGATTTTGGACAGGGGATGCTGAAGCTTTCTTT,CASSLDGFWTGDAEAFF
TRBJ1-2,NA,TRBV6-6,NA,TGTGCCAGCAGTTACGACAATGGCTACACCTTC,CASSYDNGYTF
TRBJ2-3,NA,TRBV6-6,once,TGTGCCAGCAAGGAGAGCACAGATACGCAGTATTTT,CASKESTDTQYF
TRBJ1-4,NA,TRBV4-3,once,TGCGCCAGCAGCCAAGTAGGGGCCGGGAATGAAAAACTGTTTTTT,CASSQVGAGNEKLFF
TRBJ1-1,TRBD1,TRBV19,NA,TGTGCCAGTAGACAGGGGAGCACTGAAGCTTTCTTT,CASRQGSTEAFF
TRBJ2-7,TRBD1,TRBV29-1,few,TGCAGCGTGTCGACAGGGACCTCCTACGAGCAGTACTTC,CSVSTGTSYEQYF
TRBJ2-7,TRBD2,TRBV27,NA,TGTGCCAGCAGTCTTACCTCGGGACTAGCTTCCTACGAGCAGTACTTC,CASSLTSGLASYEQYF
TRBJ2-1,NA,TRBV29-1,NA,TGCAGCGCAAAGGGCGGGCCCTACAATGAGCAGTTCTTC,CSAKGGPYNEQFF
TRBJ2-1,NA,TRBV5-1,NA,TGCGCCAGCAGCCGGGACATAGACAATGAGCAGTTCTTC,CASSRDIDNEQFF
TRBJ2-7,TRBD2,TRBV5-6,NA,TGTGCCAGCAGAAGCCGAGCTAGCGGTTTGTACGAGCAGTACTTC,CASRSRASGLYEQYF
TRBJ1-5,NA,TRBV5-6,NA,TGTGCCAGCAGCTTGGGGGGGAGGAATCAGCCCCAGCATTTT,CASSLGGRNQPQHF
TRBJ1-5,TRBD1,TRBV5-1,NA,TGCGCCAGCAGCCCGGGACAGGGATTTCAGCCCCAGCATTTT,CASSPGQGFQPQHF
TRBJ2-7,NA,TRBV7-2,NA,TGTGCCAGCAGCTTAGGTGGGACTTACTCCTACGAGCAGTACTTC,CASSLGGTYSYEQYF
TRBJ2-7,NA,TRBV6-4,once,TGTGCCAGCAGTGCCGACGGGGGACGGGGCTACGAGCAGTACTTC,CASSADGGRGYEQYF
TRBJ1-1,TRBD1,TRBV7-9,NA,TGTGCCAGCAGCCTGACAGGGCACAACACTGAAGCTTTCTTT,CASSLTGHNTEAFF
TRBJ2-2,TRBD2,TRBV6-6,NA,TGTGCCAGCAGTTTCGGGACTAGTAGGGGCACCGGGGAGCTGTTTTTT,CASSFGTSRGTGELFF
TRBJ1-2,TRBD1,TRBV20-1,NA,TGCAGCGCTAGGGGGCTCTATGGCTACACCTTC,CSARGLYGYTF
TRBJ1-1,NA,TRBV27,NA,TGTGCCAGCAGTTTAACACCTCGACAGTTTGGGGCCTCTCACACTGAAGCTTTCTTT,CASSLTPRQFGASHTEAFF
TRBJ2-4,TRBD2,TRBV5-6,NA,TGTGCCAGCAGCCCTCTAGCGGGAGTAGCCAAAAACATTCAGTACTTC,CASSPLAGVAKNIQYF
TRBJ2-3,TRBD2,TRBV7-2,NA,TGTGCCAGCAGCCTACTTCGAGCGGGAGCGGATACGCAGTATTTT,CASSLLRAGADTQYF
TRBJ2-3,TRBD1,TRBV9,few,TGTGCCAGCAGCCCCCTTCCACAGGGGGCGGGATACACAGATACGCAGTATTTT,CASSPLPQGAGYTDTQYF
TRBJ1-2,NA,TRBV7-2,NA,TGTGCCAGCAGCTCCAACCGAGGTTTAGGAGGCTACACCTTC,CASSSNRGLGGYTF
TRBJ1-6,NA,TRBV6-4,few,TGTGCCAGCAGTGCCACCCCGGGGGATTCACCCCTCCACTTT,CASSATPGDSPLHF
TRBJ2-5,TRBD2,TRBV9,NA,TGTGCCAGCAGCGTAGACGGTAGCGGGAGGGTGCGGGCCCAGTACTTC,CASSVDGSGRVRAQYF
TRBJ2-3,NA,TRBV2,NA,TGTGCCAGCAGGCAGGGCACAGATACGCAGTATTTT,CASRQGTDTQYF
TRBJ2-1,TRBD2,TRBV10-2,once,TGCGCCAGCAGTGACCTAGCGGGAGGGTTCACGGGGGATGAGCAGTTCTTC,CASSDLAGGFTGDEQFF
TRBJ2-7,TRBD1,TRBV5-1,NA,TGCGCCAGCAGCTTGGTTCCGACAGGGGGTCCGAACGAGCAGTACTTC,CASSLVPTGGPNEQYF
TRBJ1-2,NA,TRBV29-1,NA,TGCAGCGTTGAAGTCTCAGGGTTTAACTATGGCTACACCTTC,CSVEVSGFNYGYTF
TRBJ1-6,NA,TRBV28,NA,TGTGCCAGCAGGCTCTCAGGGGTTGGAAATTCACCCCTCCACTTT,CASRLSGVGNSPLHF
TRBJ2-3,NA,TRBV29-1,few,TGCAGCATACGAAGTGGGGGCGGAACAGATACGCAGTATTTT,CSIRSGGGTDTQYF
TRBJ2-7,TRBD1,TRBV28,NA,TGTGCCAGCAGTTCAAATAGGGACAGGGGGCCGTACGAGCAGTACTTC,CASSSNRDRGPYEQYF